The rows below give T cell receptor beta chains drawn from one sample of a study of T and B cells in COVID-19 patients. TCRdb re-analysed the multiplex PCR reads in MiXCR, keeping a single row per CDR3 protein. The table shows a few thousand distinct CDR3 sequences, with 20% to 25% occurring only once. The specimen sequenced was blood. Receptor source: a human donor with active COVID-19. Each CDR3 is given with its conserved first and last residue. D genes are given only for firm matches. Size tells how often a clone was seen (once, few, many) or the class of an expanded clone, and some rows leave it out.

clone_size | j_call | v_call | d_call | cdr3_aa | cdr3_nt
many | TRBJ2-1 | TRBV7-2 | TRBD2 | CASSLASGLAFNEQFF | TGTGCCAGCAGCTTAGCGTCGGGACTAGCTTTCAATGAGCAGTTCTTC
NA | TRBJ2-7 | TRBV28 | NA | CASSIRGVIPHEQYF | TGTGCCAGCAGCATTCGTGGGGTCATCCCCCACGAGCAGTACTTC
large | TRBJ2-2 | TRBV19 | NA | CASSHQDHNTGELFF | TGTGCCAGTAGTCATCAGGACCACAACACCGGGGAGCTGTTTTTT
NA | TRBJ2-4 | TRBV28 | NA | CASRGVLLNIQYF | TGTGCCAGCAGAGGGGTATTATTGAACATTCAGTACTTC
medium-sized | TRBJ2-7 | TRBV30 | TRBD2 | CAWRTSGVYEQYF | TGTGCCTGGAGGACTAGCGGGGTGTACGAGCAGTACTTC
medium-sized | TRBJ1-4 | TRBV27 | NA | CASSLDGKLFF | TGTGCCAGCAGTTTGGACGGAAAACTGTTTTTT
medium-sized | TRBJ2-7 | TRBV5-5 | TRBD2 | CASSLSGGPYYEQYF | TGTGCCAGCAGCTTGTCGGGAGGGCCATACTACGAGCAGTACTTC
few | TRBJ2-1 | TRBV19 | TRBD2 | CASSYRTSGEGEQFF | TGTGCCAGTAGTTACCGGACTAGCGGGGAGGGAGAGCAGTTCTTC
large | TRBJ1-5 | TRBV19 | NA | CASTQGYQPQHF | TGTGCCAGTACTCAGGGGTATCAGCCCCAGCATTTT
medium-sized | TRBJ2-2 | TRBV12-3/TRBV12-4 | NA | CASSFQADGTGELFF | TGTGCCAGCAGTTTTCAAGCGGACGGCACCGGGGAGCTGTTTTTT
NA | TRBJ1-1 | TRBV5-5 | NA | CASSFYSRDTEAFF | TGTGCCAGCAGCTTTTACAGCAGGGACACTGAAGCTTTCTTT
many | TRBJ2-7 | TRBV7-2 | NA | CASSPKTGHYEQYF | TGTGCCAGCAGCCCCAAAACAGGACACTACGAGCAGTACTTC
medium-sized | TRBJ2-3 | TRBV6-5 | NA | CASSNPRVGSTDTQYF | TGTGCCAGCAGTAACCCCAGGGTTGGTAGCACAGATACGCAGTATTTT
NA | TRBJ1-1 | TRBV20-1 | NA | CSASGGVRTEAFF | TGCAGTGCTAGTGGAGGGGTTAGGACTGAAGCTTTCTTT
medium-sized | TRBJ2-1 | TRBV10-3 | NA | CAISGKGSNNEQFF | TGTGCCATCAGTGGCAAGGGCTCGAACAATGAGCAGTTCTTC
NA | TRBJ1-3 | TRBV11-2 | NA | CASSPLGGLGNTIYF | TGTGCCAGCAGCCCCTTGGGGGGGCTCGGAAACACCATATATTTT
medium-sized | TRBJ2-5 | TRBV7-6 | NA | CASSLWGQETQYF | TGTGCCAGCAGCTTATGGGGCCAGGAGACCCAGTACTTC
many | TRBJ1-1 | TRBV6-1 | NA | CASFPNIAEAFF | TGTGCCAGCTTTCCTAATATCGCTGAAGCTTTCTTT
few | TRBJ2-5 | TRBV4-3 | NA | CASSQVGEETQYF | TGCGCCAGCAGCCAAGTCGGGGAAGAGACCCAGTACTTC
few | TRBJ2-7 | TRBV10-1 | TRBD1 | CASSIGQEEEQYF | TGCGCCAGCAGTATAGGACAGGAGGAAGAGCAGTACTTC
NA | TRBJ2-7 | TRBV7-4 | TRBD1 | CASSQGQTYEQYF | TGTGCTAGCAGCCAGGGACAGACCTACGAGCAGTACTTC
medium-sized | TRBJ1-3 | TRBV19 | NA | CASSYSGNTIYF | TGTGCCAGTAGTTACTCTGGAAACACCATATATTTT
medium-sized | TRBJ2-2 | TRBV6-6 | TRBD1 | CASSTGQGVGAGELFF | TGTGCCAGCAGCACTGGACAGGGGGTTGGGGCCGGGGAGCTGTTTTTT
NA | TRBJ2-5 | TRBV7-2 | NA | CASSLELETQYF | TGTGCCAGCAGCTTAGAGCTAGAGACCCAGTACTTC
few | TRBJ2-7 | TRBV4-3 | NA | CASSPDGAYEQYF | TGCGCCAGCAGTCCAGACGGGGCCTACGAGCAGTACTTC
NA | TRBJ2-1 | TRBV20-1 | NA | CSATPGSASSYNEQFF | TGCAGTGCTACCCCGGGGAGCGCTAGCTCCTACAATGAGCAGTTCTTC
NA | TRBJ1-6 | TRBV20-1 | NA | CSARAGRETYNSPLHF | TGCAGTGCTAGAGCAGGCAGGGAGACCTATAATTCACCCCTCCACTTT
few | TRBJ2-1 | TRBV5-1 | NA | CASYQEGNEQFF | TGCGCCAGCTATCAGGAGGGCAATGAGCAGTTCTTC
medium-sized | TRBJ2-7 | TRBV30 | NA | CAWSQSNEQYF | TGTGCCTGGAGCCAGTCGAACGAGCAGTACTTC